This TCR beta chain derives from a study of CD8+ T cells in alopecia areata listed by TCRdb under 2018. For context, the study as a whole: Treated patients were enrolled in an open-label pilot trial of oral tofacitinib, 5 to 10 mg twice daily, for moderate-to-severe alopecia areata. Scalp tissue and sorted CD4+ and CD8+ peripheral blood T cells from patchy and totalis/universalis alopecia areata patients and from healthy controls were covered by human TCRbeta sequencing. TCRbeta CDR3 regions were amplified by immunoSEQ multiplex PCR using 35 Vbeta forward and 13 Jbeta reverse primers. Biopsies were taken from tofacitinib-treated patients at baseline and at 4 and 24 weeks of treatment, and a later scalp biopsy was taken in several of the tofacitinib-treated patients. RNA came from the PAXgene miRNA kit for fixed scalp, the miRNeasy kit for PBMCs, and the RNeasy kit for mouse skin. Clonality in the scalp was compared among normal scalp (n=4), patchy alopecia areata scalp (n=8), and alopecia totalis/universalis scalp (n=8). Patients received tofacitinib for 6 to 18 months and were then followed off drug for 6 months to check for delayed response and recurrence. To study T cell clonal expansion in alopecia areata, the researchers applied high-throughput TCRbeta sequencing to both the C3H/HeJ mouse model and human patients.

The germline V gene sets CDR1 to MRHNA and CDR2 to SNTAGT. From V the trimming removes 9 bases and from J it removes 8 bases, while the gene matches leave 10 bases of the junction unaccounted for. The CDR3 sequence holds 13 residues, the cysteine and phenylalanine included. Here the CDR3 DNA is all that survives: 39 bases in frame from base 1. General study outcomes and caveats: Compared with normal scalp, lesional scalp, particularly in alopecia totalis/universalis, had higher clonality and more expanded CD8+ clones, which suggests antigenic drive. Unlike mouse skin, which is dominated by gammadelta T cells, normal human skin has resident alphabeta T cells that are also sequenced, and this complicates analysis of the scalp TCR repertoire. Shared TCR sequences between patients were less evident than in mice, which may be partly attributable to HLA diversity in the patient population.

To prepare the library, the immunoSEQ multiplex PCR assay was applied. To provide template for TCR sequencing, every sample had RNA extracted and reverse transcribed into cDNA. First-strand cDNA was synthesized using SuperScript III with a 2:1 mix of oligo-dT and random hexamers. A synthetic immune receptor repertoire was used to measure amplification bias, and any remaining bias was corrected computationally. Regarding the original processing steps: After raw reads were preprocessed to remove errors, the CDR3 was defined following IMGT conventions as running from the conserved cysteine to phenylalanine. Clonality was computed by normalizing Shannon entropy by log2 of the number of productive unique TCRs and subtracting the result from 1. Whether each scalp clone was CD4 or CD8 was inferred by checking scalp TCRbeta sequences against the CD4 and CD8 repertoires from sorted blood. The table was pulled from immuneACCESS by TCRdb, which kept in-frame rearrangements only. Such tables lose some clones; where checked, under half of the loss comes from unresolved V genes, and the rest has no known cause. V and J calls and clone size are given by that table; D and trimming were obtained from the DNA. The sample data list around 140,000 clones, and approximately 51% of these were observed just once. The ten top clones hold over 0.75% of the sample.

The time point tag for this specimen amounts to: baseline before oral tofacitinib. Lesional scalp punch biopsies and peripheral blood were obtained from alopecia areata patients. PBMCs were isolated by density centrifugation and stained for CD3, CD4 and CD8, and CD4+ and CD8+ T cells were sorted on a FACSAria. With regard to this clone: Its antigen remains undetermined. It has no much larger one-base neighbor in the sample; base qualities were not kept.

The clonotype was recovered from a human donor with alopecia areata. The specimen was CD4+ T cells sorted from blood, collected at week 0. Recombination connected TRBV6-4 to TRBJ2-5; the central 9 bases match TRBD2. The CDR3 sequence is CASGESGLATQYF. Here is the DNA: TGTGCCAGTGGGGAATCGGGACTAGCCACCCAGTACTTC.